One sample yielded the 30 T cell receptor beta chains listed below, sequenced in a study of blood T cell repertoires in COVID-19 (dated by TCRdb to the early 2020s). The method was the immunoSEQ multiplex PCR assay. The immuneACCESS repertoire file appears here via TCRdb, limited to in-frame rearrangements. These files lack a portion of the clones; in checked studies, under half of the deficit traces to unresolved V genes, and the cause of the others is not known. The sample table shows around 220,000 clones, and 90% are seen once. Less than 15% of the sample rests with the top ten. Sequenced sample: PBMCs or T cells enriched from blood (not recorded which). The receptors originated from a man in his thirties or forties who had been exposed to COVID-19.

V gene TRBV20-1 combines with J gene TRBJ2-7; D might be TRBD2 (5 bases). Germline V CDR1 and CDR2: DFQATT, SNEGSKA (reference sequence). V gave up 4 bases and J gave up 9 bases, with 13 bases separating them. CDR3 length: 11 amino acids. CDR3 loop: CSANVGDWQYF. The CDR3 bases are TGCAGTGCTAATGTCGGGGATTGGCAGTACTTC.

The V gene is TRBV4-1, the J gene TRBJ2-3; 9 nucleotides match TRBD1. Germline trimming cut 0 bases from V and 3 bases from J; bases unmatched to any gene: 7. Germline loops: CDR1 MGHRA, CDR2 YSYEKL. This CDR3 has 17 amino acids. The CDR3 coding sequence is TGCGCCAGCAGCCAAGAACCGGGACAGGGACTAACAGATACGCAGTATTTT. Translated, it gives CASSQEPGQGLTDTQYF.

The chain carries TRBV6-2 or TRBV6-3 and TRBJ2-3; 11 nucleotides line up with TRBD2. This CDR3 comprises 17 residues. Germline values: CDR1 MNHEY, CDR2 SVGEGT. Trimming at V came to 0 bases and at J to 0 bases, leaving 2 bases not matched to a gene. CDR3 sequence: CASSYSPSGGSTDTQYF. CDR3 bases: TGTGCCAGCAGTTACTCCCCTAGCGGGGGGAGCACAGATACGCAGTATTTT.

CDR3 amino acids: CASSLSGDREAFF. The CDR3 DNA sequence: TGTGCCAGCAGTTTATCGGGGGACAGAGAGGCTTTCTTT. The chain combines TRBV27 with TRBJ1-1; TRBD1 agrees at 7 bases. Trimming at V came to 0 bases and at J to 11 bases, leaving 6 bases not matched to a gene. Germline CDR1 reads MNHEY; CDR2 reads SMNVEV (reference sequence). The CDR3 is 13 residues long.

The CDR3 DNA follows: TGCGCCAGCAGCCAAGATCGGGCTAGCCTTACAGATACGCAGTATTTT. This encodes CASSQDRASLTDTQYF. This chain connects TRBV4-1 to TRBJ2-3, with TRBD2 as a possible D gene (5 bases). The V gene lost 0 bases and the J gene lost 3 bases, with 13 bases spanning the gap. In germline, CDR1 is MGHRA, CDR2 YSYEKL. The CDR3 covers 16 residues.

V is TRBV7-9 and J is TRBJ1-1; D might be TRBD1 (6 bases). The CDR3 is made up of 12 amino acids. V shed 11 bases and J shed 3 bases, with 13 bases lying between them. CDR1 and CDR2 from the germline V gene are SEHNR and FQNEAQ (reference sequence). CDR3 in DNA: TGTGCCGTAACAGGGAAGGACACTGAAGCTTTCTTT. Protein product: CAVTGKDTEAFF.

The chain carries TRBV11-2 and TRBJ2-7; TRBD1 matches at 8 bases. The V and J ends lost 1 base and 4 bases, in that order; junction bases with no gene match: 6. The CDR3 spans 15 residues. CDR1 is SGHAT and CDR2 is FQNNGV in the germline V gene. In DNA, the CDR3 is TGTGCCAGCAGCTTAGGCATGCAGGGGGCGTACGAGCAGTACTTC. It yields the protein CASSLGMQGAYEQYF.

This chain uses TRBV7-9 with TRBJ2-2, with D possibly TRBD2 on 6 matching bases. The CDR3 totals 13 residues. With 4 bases removed from V and 6 bases from J, the gap between germline ends came to 9 bases. In germline, CDR1 is SEHNR, CDR2 FQNEAQ (reference sequence). The CDR3 DNA reads as TGTGCCAGCAGCTGGGAGGTTGCCGGGGAGCTGTTTTTT. As protein: CASSWEVAGELFF.

There are a few counts of this clone. This chain uses TRBV12-3 or TRBV12-4 with TRBJ2-5, with D maybe TRBD2 (6 bases). The CDR3 contains 13 residues. V shed 6 bases and J shed 5 bases, with 13 bases lying between them. CDR3 region: CASREGHWETQYF. CDR3 sequence (DNA): TGTGCCAGCAGGGAGGGGCACTGGGAGACCCAGTACTTC.

The CDR3 sequence is CASSLAIGGADTQYF. For the CDR3, the DNA is TGTGCCAGCAGCTTAGCCATCGGGGGGGCAGATACGCAGTATTTT. The rearrangement links TRBV7-6 to TRBJ2-3, with 8 bases lining up with TRBD2. The CDR3 runs 15 residues. The germline gives CDR1 SGHVS, CDR2 FNYEAQ. After removal of 0 bases from V and 4 bases from J, the junction contained 3 bases not matched to a gene.

V gene TRBV5-6 combines with J gene TRBJ2-7, with TRBD1 matching 7 bases. The CDR3 has 14 amino acids. Per germline, CDR1 SGHDT and CDR2 YYEEEE. V trimming: 5 bases; J trimming: 4 bases; junction bases outside the gene matches: 9. CDR3 protein: CASRPGTVPYEQYF. CDR3 nucleotide sequence: TGTGCCAGCAGACCCGGGACAGTCCCTTACGAGCAGTACTTC.

V usage is TRBV5-6 and J usage is TRBJ1-4; 8 bases are shared with TRBD1. The V gene end was trimmed by 4 bases and the J gene end by 0 bases; junction bases not matched to a gene: 8. Germline-derived CDR1 and CDR2 are SGHDT and YYEEEE. The CDR3 is 17 residues long. CDR3 protein: CASSPGQGLATNEKLFF. In DNA form, the CDR3 reads TGTGCCAGCAGCCCCGGACAGGGACTTGCAACTAATGAAAAACTGTTTTTT.

CDR3 in amino acids: CASSQDRWAGLSYEQYF. The CDR3 DNA reads TGTGCCAGCAGCCAAGATAGGTGGGCGGGACTCTCCTACGAGCAGTACTTC. This chain connects TRBV3-1 (or the pseudogene TRBV3-2) to TRBJ2-7, with D possibly being TRBD2 (6 bases). Per the germline V gene, CDR1 is LGHDT and CDR2 is YNNKEL (reference sequence). Trimming shortened V by 0 bases and J by 0 bases, and 15 bases separated the two germline ends. The CDR3 runs 17 residues.

The chain recombines TRBV7-7 with TRBJ2-7, with a tentative D call TRBD1 (8 bases). CDR1 and CDR2 from the germline V gene are SSHAT and FNYEAQ (reference sequence). Trimming removed 2 bases at V and 7 bases at J, with 24 bases between. The length of the CDR3 is 17 residues. This chain's CDR3 is CASSLSGGNRGGLEQYF. Here the CDR3 DNA reads TGTGCCAGCAGCTTATCCGGTGGGAACAGGGGGGGCTTGGAGCAGTACTTC.

The J gene is TRBJ1-2, the V gene TRBV7-9; 8 nucleotides align to TRBD1. J was trimmed by 2 bases and V by 1 base; bases with no gene match: 15. The CDR3 contains 19 residues. CDR1 and CDR2 (germline): SEHNR, FQNEAQ (reference sequence). The CDR3 nucleotides read TGTGCCAGCAGCTTAGACGGTGGTGGCCTTGGACAGGGCAACTATGGCTACACCTTC. This codes for CASSLDGGGLGQGNYGYTF.

The gene calls are TRBV27 and TRBJ2-7, with D possibly matching TRBD2 (5 bases). Trimming pared 4 bases from V and 7 bases from J, leaving 17 bases between. The CDR3 consists of 14 residues. Germline values: CDR1 MNHEY, CDR2 SMNVEV (reference sequence). CDR3 sequence: CASSWMSDFGEQYF. The CDR3, as DNA: TGTGCCAGCAGTTGGATGTCGGACTTTGGGGAGCAGTACTTC.

The chain is built from TRBV7-2 and TRBJ2-2; 11 bases fit TRBD2. The germline CDR1 and CDR2 sequences are SGHTA and FQGNSA. This CDR3 has 16 amino acids. V gave up 5 bases and J gave up 4 bases; unmatched junction bases: 6. CDR3 loop: CASSRPGLAATGELFF. For the CDR3, the DNA is TGTGCCAGCAGCCGGCCGGGACTAGCGGCCACCGGGGAGCTGTTTTTT.

The CDR3 sequence is CAISESAFPSNQPQHF. In DNA form, the CDR3 reads TGTGCCATCAGTGAGTCGGCCTTCCCTAGCAATCAGCCCCAGCATTTT. The gene calls are TRBV10-3 and TRBJ1-5; no definite D call. V shed 0 bases and J shed 0 bases, with 9 bases lying between them. The germline gives CDR1 ENHRY, CDR2 SYGVKD. The CDR3 is 16 residues long.

The chain employs TRBV2 and TRBJ2-1; 9 bases map to TRBD2. This CDR3 comprises 19 residues. V lost 2 bases, J lost 6 bases, and 17 bases stayed unmatched. CDR1 and CDR2 from the germline V gene are SNHLY and FYNNEI. CDR3 loop: CASSELGGGAQILFNEQFF. The CDR3, as DNA: TGTGCCAGCAGTGAATTGGGCGGGGGGGCCCAAATATTGTTCAATGAGCAGTTCTTC.

A word on this clone: Other DNA sequences in the sample encode the same CDR3. The rearrangement links TRBV19 to TRBJ1-6, with 8 bases matching TRBD1. CDR1 is LNHDA and CDR2 is SQIVND in the germline V gene (reference sequence). The CDR3 is 14 amino acids. The ends lost 1 base at V and 7 bases at J; junction bases unmatched: 0. The CDR3 sequence: CASSIAGGNSPLHF. Here the CDR3 DNA reads TGTGCCAGTAGTATAGCAGGGGGCAATTCACCCCTCCACTTT.

The rearrangement joins TRBV18 to TRBJ1-4; 7 positions agree with TRBD1. The CDR3 consists of 15 residues. Germline CDR1 reads KGHSH; CDR2 reads LQKENI. Trimming removed 3 bases from V and 5 bases from J; junction bases left unmatched: 6. This CDR3 reads CASSPGGGENEKLFF. The DNA of the CDR3 is TGTGCCAGCTCACCCGGAGGGGGCGAGAATGAAAAACTGTTTTTT.

V usage is TRBV30 and J usage is TRBJ1-6, with 8 bases that match TRBD1. With V trimmed by 2 bases and J by 0 bases, 15 bases remained unmatched. The CDR3 runs 20 residues. The germline CDR1 and CDR2 sequences are GTSNPN and SVGIG (reference sequence). The CDR3 DNA follows: TGTGCCTGGAGTCCCGACAGGGGCGAACTCCTGAGCTCCTATAATTCACCCCTCCACTTT. Amino acid sequence: CAWSPDRGELLSSYNSPLHF.

The CDR3 here is CSASGLQGINGYTF. DNA of the CDR3: TGCAGTGCTAGTGGGCTACAGGGAATTAATGGCTACACCTTC. The J gene is TRBJ1-2, the V gene TRBV20-1; the D gene is possibly TRBD1 (6 bases). With 3 bases removed from V and 6 bases from J, the gap between germline ends came to 17 bases. Germline V gene data show CDR1 as DFQATT and CDR2 as SNEGSKA (reference sequence). The CDR3 runs to 14 residues.

This chain links TRBV3-1 (or the pseudogene TRBV3-2) with TRBJ1-2; no clear D. Trimming took 0 bases from V and 4 from J, leaving 12 bases between them. This CDR3 is 15 amino acids long. CDR1 and CDR2 from the germline V gene are LGHDT and YNNKEL (reference sequence). The CDR3 sequence is CASSQDLTKAYGYTF. CDR3 sequence (DNA): TGTGCCAGCAGCCAAGATCTAACTAAGGCCTATGGCTACACCTTC.

The chain joins TRBV7-9 to TRBJ2-7; TRBD2 aligns across 14 bases. Germline assignment: CDR1 SEHNR and CDR2 FQNEAQ (reference sequence). V gave up 5 bases and J gave up 6 bases; unmatched junction bases: 12. The CDR3 is 17 residues long. The DNA for the CDR3 is TGTGCCAGCAGCCCAGGACTAGCGGGGGGTCCGAGTCCCGAGCAGTACTTC. Its translation is CASSPGLAGGPSPEQYF.

The chain employs TRBV11-2 and TRBJ2-1, with 7 bases matching TRBD2. With V trimmed by 5 bases and J by 6 bases, 7 bases remained unmatched. This CDR3 region has 14 residues. Germline assignment: CDR1 SGHAT and CDR2 FQNNGV. CDR3 in DNA: TGTGCCAGCAGCCTCGGGACTACCACCAATGAGCAGTTCTTC. Translation: CASSLGTTTNEQFF.

The chain combines TRBV29-1 with TRBJ1-5, with no clear D. The germline gives CDR1 SQVTM, CDR2 ANQGSEA. The CDR3 loop spans 13 amino acids. V gave up 4 bases and J gave up 5 bases, with 12 bases separating them. The CDR3: CSVARGFDQPQHF. The CDR3 nucleotides read TGCAGCGTTGCCCGAGGTTTCGATCAGCCCCAGCATTTT. Full variable domain (rest looked up from reference TRBV29-1 and TRBJ1-5): SAVISQKPSRDICQRGTSLTIQCQVDSQVTMMFWYRQQPGQSLTLIATANQGSEATYESGFVIDKFPISRPNLTFSTLTVSNMSPEDSSIYLCSVARGFDQPQHFGDGTRLSIL.

The V gene is TRBV13, the J gene TRBJ1-1; a possible D gene is TRBD1 (6 bases). The germline V gene has CDR1 PRHDT and CDR2 FYEKMQ (reference sequence). Trimming took off 6 bases at V and 3 bases at J, with 20 bases between the two ends. This CDR3 is 16 amino acids long. CDR3 coding DNA: TGTGCCAGCAGGGGGACTAACTGGGGACAATACACTGAAGCTTTCTTT. Protein sequence: CASRGTNWGQYTEAFF.

The chain is built from TRBV5-4 and TRBJ2-3, with 8 bases aligning to TRBD1. CDR3 length: 15 amino acids. Per the germline V gene, CDR1 is SGHNT and CDR2 is YYREEE (reference sequence). V was clipped by 4 bases and J by 3 bases; unmatched bases: 7. The CDR3 region has the DNA TGTGCCAGCAGCCCTCGGACAGGGCGGACAGATACGCAGTATTTT. Its protein product is CASSPRTGRTDTQYF.

V gene TRBV6-5 combines with J gene TRBJ2-7, with 11 bases matching TRBD1. V shed 6 bases and J 7 bases; nucleotides not matched to a gene: 5. The CDR3 loop spans 13 amino acids. CDR1 and CDR2 (germline): MNHEY, SVGAGI. The CDR3 region is CASRPGTGGEQYF. The CDR3 DNA sequence: TGTGCCAGCAGACCCGGGACAGGGGGTGAGCAGTACTTC.